Detailed here is one TCR beta chain. V shed 5 bases, J shed 2 bases, and the junction held 6 bases outside the gene matches. Germline V gene sequence: CDR1 SGHAT, CDR2 FQNNGV. This CDR3 has 16 residues. Authors' methods: Quantification of nucleated cells was approximated via reference gene primer amplification. Clones were read by immunoSEQ multiplex PCR, and TCRdb kept only the in-frame ones, dropping some. The D gene and trimming were derived from the DNA, and the V and J assignments and clone size from that table. The sample holds about 480,000 clones, roughly nine tenths seen once. This record belongs to a study of blood T cell repertoires in COVID-19. Study-wide context: Material from acute and convalescent COVID-19 was sourced from the United States, Italy and Spain.

Patients at the Seattle site were enrolled during active infection and followed longitudinally. This receptor was identified in a man aged 18 to 30 with COVID-19, enrolled during active disease. The J gene is TRBJ2-5, the V gene TRBV11-2; 12 bases match TRBD1. Sequenced input: peripheral blood. The CDR3 spells CASSRRDRGRQETQYF. The CDR3 bases are TGTGCCAGCAGCCGAAGGGACAGGGGGCGGCAAGAGACCCAGTACTTC.